The T cell receptor (beta chain) described here comes from a study of blood T cells in healthy people across ages. Remarks on this clonotype: The antigen is unknown.

The use of a sample-barcoded 5' primer and a J-beta primer mix characterized a second PCR of 7 to 11 cycles. TCRdb used MiXCR to reprocess the 5' RACE reads, holding one entry per CDR3 protein. The data hold about 580,000 distinct CDR3 sequences, with under 55% observed a single time. The study, taken as a whole, reports: Across the age range, TCR beta diversity per million T cells fell in a roughly linear way.

The CDR3 is made up of 17 amino acids. V dropped 2 bases and J dropped 4 bases, with 19 bases sitting between them. Germline loops: CDR1 SGHTA, CDR2 FQGNSA. Sequencing was carried out using blood. The TCR comes from a man older than 75 in good health. This chain connects TRBV7-2 to TRBJ2-3, with D maybe TRBD2 (6 bases). CDR3 loop: CASSLRLTGVISDTQYF. DNA of the CDR3: TGTGCCAGCAGCTTACGGCTAACGGGAGTGATCTCAGATACGCAGTATTTT.